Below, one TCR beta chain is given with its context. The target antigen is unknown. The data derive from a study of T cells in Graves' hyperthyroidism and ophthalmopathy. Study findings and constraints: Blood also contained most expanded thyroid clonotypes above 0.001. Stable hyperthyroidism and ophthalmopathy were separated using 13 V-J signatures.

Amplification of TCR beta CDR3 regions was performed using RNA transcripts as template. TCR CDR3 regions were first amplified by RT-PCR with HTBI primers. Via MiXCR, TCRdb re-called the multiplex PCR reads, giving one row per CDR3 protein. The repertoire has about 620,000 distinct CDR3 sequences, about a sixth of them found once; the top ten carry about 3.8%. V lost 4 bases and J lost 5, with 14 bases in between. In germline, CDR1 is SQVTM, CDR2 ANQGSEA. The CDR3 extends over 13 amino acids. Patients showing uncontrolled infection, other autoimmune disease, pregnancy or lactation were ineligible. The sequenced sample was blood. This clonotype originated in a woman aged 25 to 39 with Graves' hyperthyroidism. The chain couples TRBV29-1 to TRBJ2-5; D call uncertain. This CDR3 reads CSVVGKTRETQYF. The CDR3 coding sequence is TGCAGCGTTGTAGGCAAAACCAGGGAGACCCAGTACTTC. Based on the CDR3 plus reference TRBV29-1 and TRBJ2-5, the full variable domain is SAVISQKPSRDICQRGTSLTIQCQVDSQVTMMFWYRQQPGQSLTLIATANQGSEATYESGFVIDKFPISRPNLTFSTLTVSNMSPEDSSIYLCSVVGKTRETQYFGPGTRLLVL.